This TCR beta chain originates from a study of metastatic and nonmetastatic thyroid tumors (TCRdb year 2020). Turning to the overall study: For patients with malignant and with benign thyroid disease, the researchers compared repertoires between peripheral blood samples and tumor or nodule tissue samples.

A note on this clone: No cognate antigen has been identified for it. Per-base qualities were not stored, and no clone one base away is much larger.

No treatment had been received by any patient before thyroid surgery. Patient clinical samples collected from about 2011 to 2018 were retrospectively analysed using T-cell receptor beta sequencing. Library method: PCR. Sequencing was carried out with an Illumina HiSeq 4000. High-throughput sequencing was used to profile the TCR beta-chain CDR3 region of every patient. On the study's bioinformatics: The researchers built a classifier to tell apart papillary thyroid cancer patients with distant metastasis, based on CDR3 differences among clinicopathological groups. Repertoire diversity was assessed with the Shannon index, and tumor-blood repertoire similarity with the Morisita-Horn index. TCRdb took the public reads, trimmed them with fastp at Q25, ran MiXCR for clone calling and kept in-frame beta chains. These V and J calls are TCRdb output, not the study's own analysis. This sample comprises approximately 20,000 clones, about 33% of them detected only once. Of the sample, 20% to 25% falls within the top ten clones.

Spanning cysteine to phenylalanine, the CDR3 consists of 14 amino acids. This entry keeps only the CDR3 DNA: 42 bases, framed from base 1. The germline V end is reduced by 5 bases and the J end by 5 bases; junction bases left unmatched: 4. According to the germline V gene, CDR1 reads SGHTA and CDR2 reads FQGTGA. The full study reports these points: In both blood and tumor samples, malignant tumors were reported to have significantly higher TCR beta diversity than benign nodules.

This receptor chain uses TRBV7-3 and TRBJ2-2, with 8 junctional bases fitting TRBD1. The receptor was derived from a female donor with papillary thyroid cancer or a benign thyroid nodule (not recorded which). Some clones in this sample may be carry-over from other donors' samples. The material sequenced was adjacent normal tissue. The nucleotide sequence is TGTGCCAGCAGCCCCCAGGGGGCGACCGGGGAGCTGTTTTTT. Translation gives CASSPQGATGELFF.